Below are 3 T cell receptor beta chains sequenced from a single sample in a study of shared clonotypes between healthy human individuals. Naive CD8 cells lacked CD45RO and underwent positive selection for CCR7, leaving out terminally differentiated effector memory CD45RA+ cells. Data came from immunoSEQ multiplex PCR; TCRdb stores just in-frame clones and leaves some out. Among 800,000 to 950,000 clones, 96% were seen once, and the ten largest hold around 0.25%. The sequenced sample consisted of naive CD8+ T cells sorted from blood. These receptors all come from a man aged 30 to 39 in good health.

The chain combines TRBV9 with TRBJ2-5; 13 bases align to TRBD2. Germline CDR1 reads SGDLS; CDR2 reads YYNGEE. Trimming removed 4 bases from V and 3 bases from J; junction bases left unmatched: 3. The CDR3 consists of 15 residues. Here the CDR3 reads CASSPGTSGEETQYF. The CDR3 nucleotides are TGTGCCAGCAGCCCCGGGACTAGCGGGGAAGAGACCCAGTACTTC.

The V call is TRBV5-7, the J call TRBJ2-5; TRBD1 matches 9 bases. TRBV5-7 is classed as an ORF, of uncertain function. Trimming removed 9 bases from V and 0 bases from J; junction bases left unmatched: 9. This CDR3 is 15 amino acids long. The CDR3 nucleotides read TGTGCCAACAAAGGGGACAGGGCGTACCAAGAGACCCAGTACTTC. Protein product: CANKGDRAYQETQYF.

The chain recombines TRBV30 with TRBJ2-3; the match to TRBD2 covers 9 bases. The CDR3 runs to 18 residues. Germline trimming cut 3 bases from V and 6 bases from J; bases unmatched to any gene: 19. CDR1 is GTSNPN, CDR2 SVGIG, per germline (reference sequence). The CDR3 DNA reads TGTGCCTGGAGGACGGAGGTAGCGGGAGCTTCCCCCCGGGATACGCAGTATTTT. Translation: CAWRTEVAGASPRDTQYF.